The 3 T cell receptor beta chains presented below share a single source sample, sequenced in a study of blood T cell repertoires in COVID-19. Some clones are missing from TCRdb's copy, which holds only in-frame ones; the method was immunoSEQ multiplex PCR. Counted here are approximately 180,000 clones, 70% to 85% occurring once; the ten biggest clones make up roughly 15%. What was sequenced was PBMCs or T cells enriched from blood (not recorded which). The receptors shown here come from a man over 45 who had recovered from COVID-19.

The rearrangement links TRBV15 to TRBJ2-7, with D possibly matching TRBD1 (6 bases). The CDR3 covers 16 residues. V was trimmed by 0 bases and J by 1 base, leaving 13 bases between them. Germline V gives CDR1 LNHNV, CDR2 YYDKDF (reference sequence). CDR3 coding DNA: TGTGCCACCAGCAGAGATCTGTCAGGGGTTTCCTACGAGCAGTACTTC. Its translation is CATSRDLSGVSYEQYF.

In its sample, this clone was seen once. The CDR3 region has the DNA TGTGCCAGCAGTGAACAGGGGCGTCAGCCCCAGCATTTT. Its protein product is CASSEQGRQPQHF. This chain connects TRBV6-1 to TRBJ1-5, with D maybe TRBD1 (6 bases). V lost 2 bases, J lost 6 bases, and 8 bases lay in between. Germline V gene data show CDR1 as MNHNS and CDR2 as SASEGT. The CDR3 runs to 13 residues.

V and J are TRBV10-3 and TRBJ1-1; the D is unclear. Germline V gene data show CDR1 as ENHRY and CDR2 as SYGVKD. CDR3 size: 13 residues. Trimming cost V 2 bases and J 3 bases, with 7 bases left between them. CDR3 sequence (DNA): TGTGCCATCAGTGAGACACGGGACACTGAAGCTTTCTTT. This gives the protein CAISETRDTEAFF.